The 31 T cell receptor beta chains below come from one sample, sequenced in a study of CD8+ T cells in alopecia areata. The sequencing template was cDNA reverse transcribed from extracted RNA. Profiling relied on immunoSEQ multiplex PCR, and the TCRdb table lists in-frame clones only, not all of them. Of 130,000 to 150,000 clones listed, around 51% are singletons. The sample in question was CD4+ T cells sorted from blood, obtained at week 0. The receptor set was obtained from a human donor with alopecia areata.

This clone turned up a few times. Other DNA sequences of this sample code for an identical CDR3. The genes are TRBV29-1 and TRBJ1-5; D unresolved. The germline gives CDR1 SQVTM, CDR2 ANQGSEA. The germline V and J ends were trimmed by 6 bases and 7 bases, with 13 bases remaining between them. This CDR3 contains 12 residues. The chain's CDR3 is CSVRTSNQPQHF. The CDR3 coding sequence is TGCAGCGTAAGGACTTCGAACCAGCCCCAGCATTTT.

The CDR3 is CASSEDIRRDGYTF. The CDR3 coding sequence is TGTGCCAGCAGCGAGGACATCCGCAGGGATGGCTACACCTTC. V and J are TRBV9 and TRBJ1-2; tentative D call: TRBD1 (5 bases). This CDR3 is built from 14 residues. Per the germline V gene, CDR1 is SGDLS and CDR2 is YYNGEE. V was cut by 3 bases and J by 6 bases, with 15 bases left in between.

The J gene is TRBJ2-5, the V gene TRBV7-2, with D maybe TRBD2 (5 bases). With 1 base removed from V and 2 bases from J, the gap between germline ends came to 8 bases. The CDR3 extends over 14 amino acids. Germline CDR1 is SGHTA and CDR2 is FQGNSA. As DNA, the CDR3 is TGTGCCAGCAGCTTAGTGAGGGCTCAAGAGACCCAGTACTTC. It specifies CASSLVRAQETQYF.

The chain carries TRBV7-2 and TRBJ2-2, with 8 bases aligning to TRBD2. Germline V lookup: CDR1 SGHTA, CDR2 FQGNSA. The CDR3 has 17 residues. The V gene end was trimmed by 5 bases and the J gene end by 5 bases; junction bases not matched to a gene: 13. The CDR3 region has the DNA TGTGCCAGCAGCCCGACCGGCCAGCGGGGGAAAACCGGGGAGCTGTTTTTT. As protein: CASSPTGQRGKTGELFF.

This clone appeared a single time. The V call is TRBV7-9, the J call TRBJ1-1, with D tentatively TRBD1 (6 bases). V was shortened by 1 base and J by 7 bases, with 13 bases between the two germline ends. Per germline, CDR1 SEHNR and CDR2 FQNEAQ (reference sequence). The CDR3 has 14 amino acids. This CDR3 is CASSLVAGAVEAFF. Written as DNA, the CDR3 is TGTGCCAGCAGCTTAGTGGCAGGGGCTGTTGAAGCTTTCTTT.

The V and J genes are TRBV4-2 and TRBJ1-5; TRBD1 might be the D (6 bases). CDR3 length: 15 residues. Germline V gene lookup returns CDR1 LGHNA and CDR2 YNFKEQ. V lost 4 bases, J lost 7 bases, and 17 bases lay in between. This CDR3 reads CASSLQQQGFQPQHF. The CDR3 nucleotides read TGTGCCAGCAGCCTTCAACAACAGGGTTTCCAGCCCCAGCATTTT.

This clone was counted only a few times. This sequence joins TRBV29-1 and TRBJ2-2; 8 bases match TRBD2. Trimming took 6 bases from V and 5 from J; bases not matched to a gene: 5. Germline V gene lookup returns CDR1 SQVTM and CDR2 ANQGSEA. CDR3 length: 13 residues. The CDR3: CSVIAGRTGELFF. The CDR3 DNA reads TGCAGCGTAATAGCGGGAAGGACCGGGGAGCTGTTTTTT.

V gene TRBV7-2 combines with J gene TRBJ1-1; D is perhaps TRBD1 (6 bases). V was pared by 6 bases and J by 1 base, with 9 bases between. CDR1 is SGHTA and CDR2 is FQGNSA in the germline V gene. CDR3 length: 13 amino acids. The CDR3, as DNA: TGTGCCAGCAGTAAGGACAGGAACACTGAAGCTTTCTTT. Encoded protein: CASSKDRNTEAFF.

The V call is TRBV2, the J call TRBJ1-5; 7 positions agree with TRBD1. Germline loops: CDR1 SNHLY, CDR2 FYNNEI. The CDR3 contains 15 residues. The junction had 8 bases not matched to a gene; V was cut back by 5 bases and J by 4 bases. DNA of the CDR3: TGTGCCAGCAGTCCGCAACCAGGGGGGAATCAGCCCCAGCATTTT. It specifies CASSPQPGGNQPQHF.

This chain links TRBV15 with TRBJ2-2, with 8 positions matching TRBD2. V shed 8 bases and J 7 bases; nucleotides not matched to a gene: 9. CDR1 and CDR2 (germline): LNHNV, YYDKDF (reference sequence). CDR3 length equals 14 residues. CDR3 nucleotides: TGTGCCACCGCGGCCAGCGGGAGCGGCGGGGAGCTGTTTTTT. Its protein product is CATAASGSGGELFF. Full variable domain (remainder filled in from reference TRBV15 and TRBJ2-2): DAMVIQNPRYQVTQFGKPVTLSCSQTLNHNVMYWYQQKSSQAPKLLFHYYDKDFNNEADTPDNFQSRRPNTSFCFLDIRSPGLGDTAMYLCATAASGSGGELFFGEGSRLTVL.

The chain's CDR3 is CSVWGLDGYTF. The CDR3, as DNA: TGCAGCGTGTGGGGGCTAGATGGCTACACCTTC. V is TRBV29-1 and J is TRBJ1-2; D might be TRBD1 (6 bases). Germline loops: CDR1 SQVTM, CDR2 ANQGSEA. V lost 6 bases, J lost 6 bases, and 11 bases lay in between. The CDR3 covers 11 residues.

This clone was recorded a few times. CDR3: CSALKDYEQYF. CDR3 in DNA: TGCAGCGCCTTGAAGGACTACGAGCAGTACTTC. This rearrangement joins TRBV29-1 to TRBJ2-7; D gene uncertain. CDR3 length: 11 amino acids. The V end was cut by 7 bases, the J end by 3 bases, with 10 bases between. Germline V gene lookup returns CDR1 SQVTM and CDR2 ANQGSEA.

The V and J genes are TRBV21-1 and TRBJ2-3. TRBV21-1 is noted as a pseudogene. The CDR3 spans 13 residues. This CDR3 is CASAVRGLDTQYF. As DNA, the CDR3 is TGTGCCAGCGCGGTACGGGGCTTGGATACGCAGTATTTT.

The rearrangement uses TRBV29-1 and TRBJ1-2; tentative D call: TRBD1 (6 bases). CDR1 and CDR2 (germline): SQVTM, ANQGSEA. Trimming took off 5 bases at V and 4 bases at J, with 11 bases between the two ends. The CDR3 is made up of 12 amino acids. The CDR3 protein is CSVRGLGYGYTF. In DNA form, the CDR3 reads TGCAGCGTTCGGGGGCTTGGCTATGGCTACACCTTC.

To note about this clone: The same CDR3 can be traced to other DNA sequences in this sample. The gene calls are TRBV5-1 and TRBJ2-7, with D unclear. The CDR3 length is 11 residues. Germline V gives CDR1 SGHRS, CDR2 YFSETQ. The V and J ends lost 0 bases and 3 bases respectively, with 1 base between them. CDR3 nucleotides: TGCGCCAGCAGCTTGGACTACGAGCAGTACTTC. Its translation: CASSLDYEQYF.

The chain uses TRBV30 and TRBJ1-1; D unresolved. V was shortened by 0 bases and J by 5 bases, with 13 bases between the two germline ends. CDR3 length: 14 amino acids. The germline V gene encodes CDR1 GTSNPN and CDR2 SVGIG (reference sequence). The CDR3, as DNA: TGTGCCTGGAGTGTACGGGGAAGTGGGACTGAAGCTTTCTTT. Translation gives CAWSVRGSGTEAFF. Together with reference TRBV30 and TRBJ1-1, the CDR3 gives the full variable domain: SQTIHQWPATLVQPVGSPLSLECTVEGTSNPNLYWYRQAAGRGLQLLFYSVGIGQISSEVPQNLSASRPQDRQFILSSKKLLLSDSGFYLCAWSVRGSGTEAFFGQGTRLTVV.

The chain employs TRBV5-6 and TRBJ1-5; possible D gene TRBD1, 5 bases. Deletions cut 4 bases from V and 6 bases from J, with 14 bases between. This CDR3 contains 14 residues. Germline CDR1 is SGHDT and CDR2 is YYEEEE. The DNA of the CDR3 is TGTGCCAGCAGCCTATCAGGGTACCGTCAGCCCCAGCATTTT. Its protein product is CASSLSGYRQPQHF.

In its sample, this clone was seen once. The chain has TRBV4-2 and TRBJ2-1; the match to TRBD2 covers 9 bases. V lost 4 bases and J lost 8; bases outside the gene matches: 18. The V gene's germline CDR1 is LGHNA and CDR2 YNFKEQ. The CDR3 is made up of 18 amino acids. CDR3 sequence (DNA): TGTGCCAGCAGCCGCGAAGTGGGCGGGAGGGCCTTTTGGGATGAGCAGTTCTTC. It translates to CASSREVGGRAFWDEQFF.

The chain employs TRBV4-3 and TRBJ1-4, with D possibly being TRBD1 (6 bases). The CDR3 spans 14 residues. Germline CDR1 and CDR2: LGHNA and YSLEER. V was trimmed by 4 bases and J by 8 bases, leaving 14 bases between them. Written as DNA, the CDR3 is TGCGCCAGCAGCCCAGGACAGCACCGGGAAAAACTGTTTTTT. This gives the protein CASSPGQHREKLFF.

The chain joins TRBV2 to TRBJ1-1; D is undetermined. Germline CDR1 and CDR2: SNHLY and FYNNEI. This CDR3 contains 16 residues. The V end lost 2 bases, the J end lost 5 bases, and 18 bases lay between the germline ends. In DNA, the CDR3 is TGTGCCAGCAGTGAATTGTATCTGGGCCGTCGAACTGAAGCTTTCTTT. Its protein product is CASSELYLGRRTEAFF. Drawing the rest from reference TRBV2 and TRBJ1-1, the complete variable domain is EPEVTQTPSHQVTQMGQEVILRCVPISNHLYFYWYRQILGQKVEFLVSFYNNEISEKSEIFDDQFSVERPDGSNFTLKIRSTKLEDSAMYFCASSELYLGRRTEAFFGQGTRLTVV.

The V call is TRBV29-1, the J call TRBJ2-5, with 7 bases matching TRBD2. Germline assignment: CDR1 SQVTM and CDR2 ANQGSEA. V was clipped by 7 bases and J by 5 bases; unmatched bases: 13. The CDR3 runs 14 residues. For the CDR3, the DNA is TGCAGCGCCGCCCGGCGGGAGTCTCGGGAGACCCAGTACTTC. Its protein is CSAARRESRETQYF.

This sequence joins TRBV19 and TRBJ2-7; D gene unclear. Germline V gene data show CDR1 as LNHDA and CDR2 as SQIVND (reference sequence). The CDR3 totals 13 residues. Trimming pared 5 bases from V and 0 bases from J, leaving 8 bases between. The CDR3 loop reads CASSLSSSYEQYF. The DNA for the CDR3 is TGTGCCAGTAGTCTTTCCAGCTCCTACGAGCAGTACTTC.

The chain is built from TRBV7-2 and TRBJ2-7; TRBD2 agrees at 13 bases. V gave up 1 base and J gave up 4 bases; unmatched junction bases: 4. In germline, CDR1 is SGHTA, CDR2 FQGNSA. The CDR3 runs 16 residues. The CDR3 spells CASSLGRLAGGYEQYF. The CDR3 DNA sequence: TGTGCCAGCAGCTTAGGTCGACTAGCGGGAGGATACGAGCAGTACTTC.

The chain carries TRBV7-2 and TRBJ1-1, with 9 bases identical to TRBD1. The trim removed 5 bases at V and 3 bases at J, leaving 7 bases unmatched. Germline-derived CDR1 and CDR2 are SGHTA and FQGNSA. The CDR3 spans 15 residues. CDR3 residues: CASSVRQGGHTEAFF. The CDR3 DNA follows: TGTGCCAGCAGCGTTCGACAGGGGGGACACACTGAAGCTTTCTTT.

This chain uses TRBV5-1 with TRBJ2-1; D remains ambiguous. CDR1 SGHRS and CDR2 YFSETQ come from the germline V gene. V was pared by 0 bases and J by 9 bases, with 4 bases between. The CDR3 runs 11 residues. The CDR3 here is CASSLEAEQFF. In DNA, the CDR3 is TGCGCCAGCAGCTTGGAGGCTGAGCAGTTCTTC.

The chain is built from TRBV15 and TRBJ1-5; D is perhaps TRBD1 (5 bases). Germline CDR1 reads LNHNV; CDR2 reads YYDKDF (reference sequence). CDR3 size: 13 residues. The ends were cut back, 8 bases at V and 0 bases at J, with 8 bases in the middle. CDR3 nucleotides: TGTGCCACCCGGGACTTTAGCAATCAGCCCCAGCATTTT. Translated, it gives CATRDFSNQPQHF.

This clone was picked up a small number of times. The chain recombines TRBV4-2 with TRBJ2-1; 8 bases are a match to TRBD2. The CDR3 loop spans 14 amino acids. V gave up 1 base and J gave up 8 bases; unmatched junction bases: 4. Germline V lookup: CDR1 LGHNA, CDR2 YNFKEQ. CDR3 in DNA: TGTGCCAGCAGCCAAGGGGCTAGCGGGTATGAGCAGTTCTTC. It translates to CASSQGASGYEQFF.

This sequence joins TRBV30 and TRBJ2-3; D not certain. The CDR3 consists of 15 residues. V was pared by 1 base and J by 2 bases, with 13 bases between. Looked up from germline, CDR1 is GTSNPN and CDR2 is SVGIG (reference sequence). The CDR3 nucleotides read TGTGCCTGGAGTGAGACACTTACCTACACAGATACGCAGTATTTT. It encodes CAWSETLTYTDTQYF.

The chain links TRBV6-5 to TRBJ2-3; D is unresolved. V was shortened by 6 bases and J by 0 bases, with 13 bases between the two germline ends. This CDR3 comprises 15 residues. Germline V gives CDR1 MNHEY, CDR2 SVGAGI. The chain's CDR3 is CASSSDILSTDTQYF. CDR3 nucleotide sequence: TGTGCCAGCAGCTCCGACATCCTTAGCACAGATACGCAGTATTTT.

DNA for the CDR3: TGTGCCAGCAGCTTGGAAAGGGTATACACTGAAGCTTTCTTT. This translates into CASSLERVYTEAFF. This rearrangement joins TRBV7-2 to TRBJ1-1; no clear D. Germline V gene lookup returns CDR1 SGHTA and CDR2 FQGNSA. The V gene lost 3 bases and the J gene lost 3 bases, with 11 bases spanning the gap. The CDR3 length is 14 residues.

There are a few counts of this clone. The chain uses TRBV29-1 and TRBJ1-5; D may be TRBD1 (5 bases). Germline V gene lookup returns CDR1 SQVTM and CDR2 ANQGSEA. This CDR3 is 12 amino acids long. Trimming shortened V by 7 bases and J by 4 bases, and 11 bases separated the two germline ends. The CDR3 sequence is CSAGQSNQPQHF. CDR3 DNA sequence: TGCAGCGCCGGACAATCTAATCAGCCCCAGCATTTT.